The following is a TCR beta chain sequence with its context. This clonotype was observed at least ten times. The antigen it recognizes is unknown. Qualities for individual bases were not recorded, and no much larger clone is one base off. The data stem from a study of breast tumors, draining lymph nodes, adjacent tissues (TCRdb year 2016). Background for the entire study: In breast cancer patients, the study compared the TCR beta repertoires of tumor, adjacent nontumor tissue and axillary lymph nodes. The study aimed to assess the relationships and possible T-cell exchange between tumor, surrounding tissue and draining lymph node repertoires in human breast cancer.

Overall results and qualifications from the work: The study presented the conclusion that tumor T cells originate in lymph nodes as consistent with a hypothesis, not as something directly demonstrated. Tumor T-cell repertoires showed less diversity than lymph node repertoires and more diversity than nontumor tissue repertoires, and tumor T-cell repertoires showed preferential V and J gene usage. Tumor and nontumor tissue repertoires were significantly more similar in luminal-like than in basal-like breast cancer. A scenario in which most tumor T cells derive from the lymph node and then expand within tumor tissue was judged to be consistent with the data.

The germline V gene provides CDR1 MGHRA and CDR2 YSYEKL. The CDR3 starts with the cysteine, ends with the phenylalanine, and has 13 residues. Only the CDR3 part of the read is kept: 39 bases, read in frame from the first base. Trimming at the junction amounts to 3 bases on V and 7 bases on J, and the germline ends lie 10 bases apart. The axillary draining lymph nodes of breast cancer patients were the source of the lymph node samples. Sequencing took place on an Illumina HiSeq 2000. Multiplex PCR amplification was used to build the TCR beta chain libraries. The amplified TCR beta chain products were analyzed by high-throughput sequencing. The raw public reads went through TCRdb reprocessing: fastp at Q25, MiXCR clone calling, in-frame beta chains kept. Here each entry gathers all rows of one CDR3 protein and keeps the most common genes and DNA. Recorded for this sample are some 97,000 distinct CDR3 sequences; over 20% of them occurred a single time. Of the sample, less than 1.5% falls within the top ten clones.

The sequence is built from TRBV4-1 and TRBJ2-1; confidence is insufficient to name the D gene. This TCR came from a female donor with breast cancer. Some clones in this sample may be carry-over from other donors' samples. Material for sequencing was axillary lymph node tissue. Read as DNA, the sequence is TGCGCCAGCAGCCAGGGGATGGAGAATGAGCAGTTCTTC. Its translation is CASSQGMENEQFF.